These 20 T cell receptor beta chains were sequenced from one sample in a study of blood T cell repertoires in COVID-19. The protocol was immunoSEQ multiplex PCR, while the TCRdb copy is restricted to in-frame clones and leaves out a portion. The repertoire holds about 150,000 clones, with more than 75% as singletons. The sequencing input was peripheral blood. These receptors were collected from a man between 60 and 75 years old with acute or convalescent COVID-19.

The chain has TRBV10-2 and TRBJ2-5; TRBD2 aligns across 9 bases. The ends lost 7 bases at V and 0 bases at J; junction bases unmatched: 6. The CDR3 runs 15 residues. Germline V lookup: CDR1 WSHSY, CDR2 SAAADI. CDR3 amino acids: CASKGLAGNQETQYF. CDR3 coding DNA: TGCGCCAGCAAGGGGCTAGCGGGAAACCAAGAGACCCAGTACTTC.

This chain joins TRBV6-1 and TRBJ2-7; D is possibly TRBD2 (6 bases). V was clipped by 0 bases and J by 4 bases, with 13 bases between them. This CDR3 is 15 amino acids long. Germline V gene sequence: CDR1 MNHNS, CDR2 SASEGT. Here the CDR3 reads CASSEAGGVRYEQYF. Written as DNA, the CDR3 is TGTGCCAGCAGTGAAGCGGGCGGGGTTCGATACGAGCAGTACTTC.

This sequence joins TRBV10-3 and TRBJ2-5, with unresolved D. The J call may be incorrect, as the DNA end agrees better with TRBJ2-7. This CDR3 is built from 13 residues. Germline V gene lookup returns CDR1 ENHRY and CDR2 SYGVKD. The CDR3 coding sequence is TGTGCCATCAGGGATCCAGTAGACTACGAGCAGTACTTC. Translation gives CAIRDPVDYEQYF.

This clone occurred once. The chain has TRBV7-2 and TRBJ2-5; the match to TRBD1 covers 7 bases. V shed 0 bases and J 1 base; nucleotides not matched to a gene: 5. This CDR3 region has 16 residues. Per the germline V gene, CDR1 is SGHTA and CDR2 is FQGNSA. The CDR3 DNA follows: TGTGCCAGCAGCTTAGCTCCCGGGACAGTCCAAGAGACCCAGTACTTC. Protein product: CASSLAPGTVQETQYF. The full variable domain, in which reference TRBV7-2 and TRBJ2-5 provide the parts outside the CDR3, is GAGVSQSPSNKVTEKGKDVELRCDPISGHTALYWYRQSLGQGLEFLIYFQGNSAPDKSGLPSDRFSAERTGGSVSTLTIQRTQQEDSAVYLCASSLAPGTVQETQYFGPGTRLLVL.

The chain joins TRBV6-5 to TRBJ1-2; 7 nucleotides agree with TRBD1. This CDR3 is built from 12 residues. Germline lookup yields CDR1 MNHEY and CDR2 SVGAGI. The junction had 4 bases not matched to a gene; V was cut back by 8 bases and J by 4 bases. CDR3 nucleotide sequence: TGTGCCAGCGGGGACAGTTTCTATGGCTACACCTTC. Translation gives CASGDSFYGYTF.

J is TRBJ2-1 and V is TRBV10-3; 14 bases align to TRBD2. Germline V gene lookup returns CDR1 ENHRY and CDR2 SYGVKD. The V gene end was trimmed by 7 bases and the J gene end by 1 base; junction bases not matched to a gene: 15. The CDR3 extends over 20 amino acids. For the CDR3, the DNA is TGTGCCATCACGCCCGGCGCGGGACTAGCGGGAGACTTGTCCTACAATGAGCAGTTCTTC. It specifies CAITPGAGLAGDLSYNEQFF.

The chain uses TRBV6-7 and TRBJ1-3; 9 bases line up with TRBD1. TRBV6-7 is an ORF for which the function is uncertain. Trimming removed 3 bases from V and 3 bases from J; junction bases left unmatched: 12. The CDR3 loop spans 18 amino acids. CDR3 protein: CASSYWGTGTGLGNTIYF. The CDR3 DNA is TGTGCCAGCAGTTATTGGGGAACCGGGACAGGGCTTGGAAACACCATATATTTT.

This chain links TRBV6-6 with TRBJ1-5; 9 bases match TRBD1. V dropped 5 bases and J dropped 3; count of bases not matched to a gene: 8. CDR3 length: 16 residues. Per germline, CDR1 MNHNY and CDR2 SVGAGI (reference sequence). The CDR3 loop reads CASSRPTGGTNQPQHF. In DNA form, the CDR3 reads TGTGCCAGCAGTCGACCGACAGGGGGGACCAATCAGCCCCAGCATTTT.

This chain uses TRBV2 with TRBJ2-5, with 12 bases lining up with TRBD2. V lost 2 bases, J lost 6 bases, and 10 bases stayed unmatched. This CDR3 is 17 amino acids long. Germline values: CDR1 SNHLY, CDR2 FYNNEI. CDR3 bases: TGTGCCAGCAGTGAACGCCGGGCTAGCGGGAGGGGGCAGACCCAGTACTTC. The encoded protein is CASSERRASGRGQTQYF. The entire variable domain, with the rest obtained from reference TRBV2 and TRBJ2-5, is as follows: EPEVTQTPSHQVTQMGQEVILRCVPISNHLYFYWYRQILGQKVEFLVSFYNNEISEKSEIFDDQFSVERPDGSNFTLKIRSTKLEDSAMYFCASSERRASGRGQTQYFGPGTRLLVL.

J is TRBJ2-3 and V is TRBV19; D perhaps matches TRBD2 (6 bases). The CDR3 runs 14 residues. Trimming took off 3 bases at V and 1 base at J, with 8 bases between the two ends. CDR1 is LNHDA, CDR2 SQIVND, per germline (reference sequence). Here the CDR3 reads CASSIQRGTDTQYF. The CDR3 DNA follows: TGTGCCAGTAGTATCCAGCGGGGCACAGATACGCAGTATTTT.

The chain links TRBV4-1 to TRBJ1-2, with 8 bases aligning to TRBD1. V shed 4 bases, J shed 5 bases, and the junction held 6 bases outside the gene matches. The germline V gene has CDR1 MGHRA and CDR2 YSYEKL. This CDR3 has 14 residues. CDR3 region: CASSPGQAQYGYTF. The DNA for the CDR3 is TGCGCCAGCAGCCCGGGACAGGCCCAATATGGCTACACCTTC.

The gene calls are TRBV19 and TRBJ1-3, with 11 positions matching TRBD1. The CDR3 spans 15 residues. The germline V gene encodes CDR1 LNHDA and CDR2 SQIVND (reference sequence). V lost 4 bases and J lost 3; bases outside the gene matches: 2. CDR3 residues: CASSTGTGGGNTIYF. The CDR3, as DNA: TGTGCCAGTAGTACCGGGACAGGGGGTGGAAACACCATATATTTT.

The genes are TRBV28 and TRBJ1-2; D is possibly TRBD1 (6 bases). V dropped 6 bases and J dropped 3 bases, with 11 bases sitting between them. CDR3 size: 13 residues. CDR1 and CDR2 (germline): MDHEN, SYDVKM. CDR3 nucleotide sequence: TGTGCCAGCAGAGGACGACAGGACTATGGCTACACCTTC. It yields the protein CASRGRQDYGYTF.

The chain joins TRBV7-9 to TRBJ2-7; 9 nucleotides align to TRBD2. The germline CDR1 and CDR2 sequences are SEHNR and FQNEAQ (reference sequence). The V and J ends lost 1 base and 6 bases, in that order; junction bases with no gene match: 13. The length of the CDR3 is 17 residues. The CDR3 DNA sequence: TGTGCCAGCAGCTTAGGAAACCAAGCGGGAGGCCGGGGCGAGCAGTACTTC. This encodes CASSLGNQAGGRGEQYF. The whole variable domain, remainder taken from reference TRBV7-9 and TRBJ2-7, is DTGVSQNPRHKITKRGQNVTFRCDPISEHNRLYWYRQTLGQGPEFLTYFQNEAQLEKSRLLSDRFSAERPKGSFSTLEIQRTEQGDSAMYLCASSLGNQAGGRGEQYFGPGTRLTVT.

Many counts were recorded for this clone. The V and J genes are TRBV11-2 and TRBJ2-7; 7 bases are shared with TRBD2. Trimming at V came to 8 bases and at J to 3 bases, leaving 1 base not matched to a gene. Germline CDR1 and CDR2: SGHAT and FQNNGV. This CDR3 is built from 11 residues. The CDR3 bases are TGTGCCAGCCGCGGGGGCTACGAGCAGTACTTC. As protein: CASRGGYEQYF.

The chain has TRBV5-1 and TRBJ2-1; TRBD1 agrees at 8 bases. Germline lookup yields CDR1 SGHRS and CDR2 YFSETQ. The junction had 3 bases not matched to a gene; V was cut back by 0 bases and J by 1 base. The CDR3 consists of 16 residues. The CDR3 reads CASSLAGGASYNEQFF. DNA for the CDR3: TGCGCCAGCAGCTTGGCAGGGGGCGCATCCTACAATGAGCAGTTCTTC.

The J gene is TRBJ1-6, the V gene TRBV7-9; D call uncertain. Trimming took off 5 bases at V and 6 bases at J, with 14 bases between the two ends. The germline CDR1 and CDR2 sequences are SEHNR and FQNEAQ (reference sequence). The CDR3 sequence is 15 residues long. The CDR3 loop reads CASSPAGIGNSPLHF. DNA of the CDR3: TGTGCCAGCAGCCCGGCCGGGATCGGTAATTCACCCCTCCACTTT. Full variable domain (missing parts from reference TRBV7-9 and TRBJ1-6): DTGVSQNPRHKITKRGQNVTFRCDPISEHNRLYWYRQTLGQGPEFLTYFQNEAQLEKSRLLSDRFSAERPKGSFSTLEIQRTEQGDSAMYLCASSPAGIGNSPLHFGNGTRLTVT.

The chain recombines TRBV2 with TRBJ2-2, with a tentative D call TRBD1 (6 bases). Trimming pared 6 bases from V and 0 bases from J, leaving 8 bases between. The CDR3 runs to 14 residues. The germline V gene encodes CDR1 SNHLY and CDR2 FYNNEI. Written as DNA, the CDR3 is TGTGCCAGCAGACAGGGCGCGAACACCGGGGAGCTGTTTTTT. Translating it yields CASRQGANTGELFF.

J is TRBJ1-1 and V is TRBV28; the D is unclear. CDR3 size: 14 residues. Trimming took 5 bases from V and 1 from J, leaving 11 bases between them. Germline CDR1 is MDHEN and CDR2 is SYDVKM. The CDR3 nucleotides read TGTGCCAGCAGTCCGGGGATGGGGAACACTGAAGCTTTCTTT. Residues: CASSPGMGNTEAFF.

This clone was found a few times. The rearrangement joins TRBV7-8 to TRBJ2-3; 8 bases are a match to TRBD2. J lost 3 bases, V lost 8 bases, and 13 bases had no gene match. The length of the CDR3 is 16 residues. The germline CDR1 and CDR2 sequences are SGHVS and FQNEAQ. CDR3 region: CASSLNGAGGTDTQYF. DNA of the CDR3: TGTGCCAGCTCCCTCAACGGGGCGGGAGGAACAGATACGCAGTATTTT.